These 22 T cell receptor beta chains share one sample of origin, sequenced in a study of blood T cell repertoires in COVID-19. Only in-frame clones appear in the TCRdb table, and some are missing; sequencing was by immunoSEQ multiplex PCR. The data hold 90,000 to 150,000 clones, with around 82% observed a single time. Sequenced input: peripheral blood. These TCRs come from a human donor in a cohort sampled during active COVID-19.

The chain recombines TRBV27 with TRBJ2-3; TRBD1 matches at 7 bases. Germline loops: CDR1 MNHEY, CDR2 SMNVEV (reference sequence). The CDR3 sequence is 13 residues long. Trimming at V came to 6 bases and at J to 5 bases, leaving 5 bases not matched to a gene. The CDR3 here is CASRQTGIDTQYF. DNA for the CDR3: TGTGCCAGCAGGCAGACAGGGATAGATACGCAGTATTTT.

The chain uses TRBV6-5 and TRBJ2-7; 9 bases agree with TRBD1. Germline V gives CDR1 MNHEY, CDR2 SVGAGI. Trimming at V came to 6 bases and at J to 0 bases, leaving 3 bases not matched to a gene. The CDR3 has 14 amino acids. CDR3 coding DNA: TGTGCCAGCAGCCAGGACAGGGGCTCCTACGAGCAGTACTTC. This translates into CASSQDRGSYEQYF.

A single count supports this clone. V is TRBV6-5 and J is TRBJ1-4; TRBD1 matches at 7 bases. J gave up 0 bases and V 2 bases, and 3 bases lay outside the gene matches. Looked up from germline, CDR1 is MNHEY and CDR2 is SVGAGI. This CDR3 spans 16 amino acids. CDR3: CASSYHQGATNEKLFF. DNA for the CDR3: TGTGCCAGCAGTTACCACCAGGGGGCAACTAATGAAAAACTGTTTTTT.

The V and J genes are TRBV12-5 and TRBJ1-1, with 8 bases matching TRBD1. Per germline, CDR1 LGHNT and CDR2 FRNRAP. The CDR3 loop spans 12 amino acids. V was pared by 3 bases and J by 10 bases, with 4 bases of the junction left unmatched. CDR3 loop: CASGLVGQGAFF. CDR3 in DNA: TGTGCTAGTGGTTTAGTTGGACAGGGAGCTTTCTTT.

The chain couples TRBV18 to TRBJ2-1; maybe TRBD2 (5 bases). In germline, CDR1 is KGHSH, CDR2 LQKENI. V was shortened by 1 base and J by 4 bases, with 8 bases between the two germline ends. CDR3 size: 14 residues. The CDR3 DNA reads as TGTGCCAGCTCACCACTCGAGGGATACAATGAGCAGTTCTTC. Its translation: CASSPLEGYNEQFF.

The chain has TRBV4-1 and TRBJ2-3; D is perhaps TRBD2 (5 bases). The CDR3 extends over 14 amino acids. The germline V gene has CDR1 MGHRA and CDR2 YSYEKL. Trimming cost V 5 bases and J 2 bases, with 11 bases left between them. The CDR3 DNA reads TGCGCCAGCAGCATTCGGGAATTCACAGATACGCAGTATTTT. Translation: CASSIREFTDTQYF.

The chain employs TRBV6-4 and TRBJ2-2; maybe TRBD2 (6 bases). The germline CDR1 and CDR2 sequences are MRHNA and SNTAGT. V was shortened by 4 bases and J by 3 bases, with 9 bases between the two germline ends. The CDR3 covers 14 residues. The CDR3 loop reads CASSARGDTGELFF. The CDR3 DNA reads as TGTGCCAGCAGTGCCCGCGGGGACACCGGGGAGCTGTTTTTT.

CDR3 region: CASTRQASSYNSPLHF. DNA of the CDR3: TGTGCCAGTACTAGACAGGCAAGCTCCTATAATTCACCCCTCCACTTT. The rearrangement links TRBV19 to TRBJ1-6, with D tentatively TRBD1 (6 bases). The CDR3 is 16 amino acids. The germline V and J ends were trimmed by 7 bases and 0 bases, with 13 bases remaining between them. Germline V lookup: CDR1 LNHDA, CDR2 SQIVND (reference sequence).

This rearrangement joins TRBV5-1 to TRBJ1-1, with D tentatively TRBD1 (5 bases). CDR3 length: 16 amino acids. V gave up 3 bases and J gave up 1 base, with 16 bases separating them. Per the germline V gene, CDR1 is SGHRS and CDR2 is YFSETQ. CDR3 DNA: TGCGCCAGCAGCTCCGAAACCAGGGTGGGGAACACTGAAGCTTTCTTT. Translated: CASSSETRVGNTEAFF.

This chain joins TRBV24-1 and TRBJ2-1; 9 bases are a match to TRBD2. CDR1 is KGHDR and CDR2 is SFDVKD in the germline V gene. The CDR3 length is 16 residues. The V segment lost 5 bases and the J segment 1 base; nucleotides outside the gene matches: 5. The CDR3 here is CATSGLAGSSYNEQFF. CDR3 DNA sequence: TGTGCCACCAGTGGTCTAGCGGGGTCGTCCTACAATGAGCAGTTCTTC.

The chain is built from TRBV20-1 and TRBJ1-1; tentatively, D is TRBD1 (6 bases). This CDR3 region has 12 residues. The germline gives CDR1 DFQATT, CDR2 SNEGSKA (reference sequence). The V and J ends lost 3 bases and 3 bases respectively, with 8 bases between them. CDR3 sequence (DNA): TGCAGTGCTAGTACAGGGTACACTGAAGCTTTCTTT. It encodes CSASTGYTEAFF.

The rearrangement links TRBV4-1 to TRBJ2-1; no reliable D call. The length of the CDR3 is 16 residues. Trimming stripped 3 bases from V and 8 bases from J, with 20 bases between. The germline CDR1 and CDR2 sequences are MGHRA and YSYEKL. This chain's CDR3 is CASSHQVSQQGDEQFF. The CDR3 region has the DNA TGCGCCAGCAGCCACCAAGTGTCCCAACAAGGAGATGAGCAGTTCTTC.

J is TRBJ2-3 and V is TRBV7-6, with 7 bases matching TRBD1. The J segment lost 5 bases and the V segment lost 1 base, leaving 3 bases of the junction unmatched. The V gene's germline CDR1 is SGHVS and CDR2 FNYEAQ. The CDR3 runs 14 residues. The CDR3 reads CASSLEGGEDTQYF. DNA of the CDR3: TGTGCCAGCAGCTTAGAAGGGGGCGAAGATACGCAGTATTTT.

The table lists this clone with a few counts. The rearrangement joins TRBV14 to TRBJ1-6; D is unclear. The CDR3 is made up of 16 amino acids. CDR1 is SGHDN, CDR2 FVKESK, per germline. Deletions cut 4 bases from V and 4 bases from J, with 14 bases between. For the CDR3, the DNA is TGTGCCAGCAGCCCAACTTATCCCCTTTATAATTCACCCCTCCACTTT. Translated: CASSPTYPLYNSPLHF.

V is TRBV24-1 and J is TRBJ2-1; D may be TRBD2 (5 bases). CDR3 size: 16 residues. V was shortened by 5 bases and J by 5 bases, with 18 bases between the two germline ends. The germline V gene encodes CDR1 KGHDR and CDR2 SFDVKD. DNA for the CDR3: TGTGCCACCAGTGGTCAGAGGGTAGACGGAGACAATGAGCAGTTCTTC. Its protein is CATSGQRVDGDNEQFF.

The rearrangement joins TRBV6-5 to TRBJ2-1; 8 nucleotides match TRBD1. V trimming: 2 bases; J trimming: 8 bases; junction bases outside the gene matches: 2. This CDR3 is built from 13 residues. Per germline, CDR1 MNHEY and CDR2 SVGAGI. The CDR3 protein is CASSYRQGYEQFF. The DNA for the CDR3 is TGTGCCAGCAGTTACCGACAGGGGTATGAGCAGTTCTTC.

V gene TRBV28 combines with J gene TRBJ1-5, with TRBD1 as a possible D gene (5 bases). Germline V lookup: CDR1 MDHEN, CDR2 SYDVKM. The CDR3 consists of 15 residues. With 4 bases removed from V and 4 bases from J, the gap between germline ends came to 14 bases. The DNA of the CDR3 is TGTGCCAGCAGTTCCAGGGCTTTTGGGAATCAGCCCCAGCATTTT. Its protein product is CASSSRAFGNQPQHF. Based on the CDR3 plus reference TRBV28 and TRBJ1-5, the full variable domain is DVKVTQSSRYLVKRTGEKVFLECVQDMDHENMFWYRQDPGLGLRLIYFSYDVKMKEKGDIPEGYSVSREKKERFSLILESASTNQTSMYLCASSSRAFGNQPQHFGDGTRLSIL.

The chain combines TRBV6-5 with TRBJ1-2; TRBD1 might be the D (6 bases). Germline CDR1 and CDR2: MNHEY and SVGAGI. Between the trimmed V and J ends, which lost 6 bases and 7 bases, there was a span of 15 bases. This CDR3 has 13 residues. The CDR3 protein is CASSLQGLGGYTF. The CDR3 region has the DNA TGTGCCAGCAGCCTACAGGGTTTGGGTGGCTACACCTTC.

In its sample, this clone was seen a few times. The rearrangement uses TRBV5-8 and TRBJ2-1, with 7 bases matching TRBD2. Germline CDR1 and CDR2: SGHTS and YDEGEE. The V and J ends lost 0 bases and 0 bases, in that order; junction bases with no gene match: 6. This CDR3 comprises 17 residues. CDR3 sequence: CASSLASLAGSYNEQFF. CDR3 sequence (DNA): TGTGCCAGCAGCTTGGCCTCGTTAGCGGGCTCCTACAATGAGCAGTTCTTC. Looking up the rest from reference TRBV5-8 and TRBJ2-1 gives the full variable domain: EAGVTQSPTHLIKTRGQQATLRCSPISGHTSVYWYQQALGLGLQFLLWYDEGEERNRGNFPPRFSGRQFPNYSSELNVNALELEDSALYLCASSLASLAGSYNEQFFGPGTRLTVL.

This chain links TRBV19 with TRBJ1-6, with 8 bases fitting TRBD1. This CDR3 is 14 amino acids long. The trim removed 5 bases at V and 10 bases at J, leaving 7 bases unmatched. Per the germline V gene, CDR1 is LNHDA and CDR2 is SQIVND (reference sequence). CDR3 loop: CASSADRVRSPLHF. CDR3 DNA: TGTGCCAGTAGTGCGGACAGGGTACGGTCACCCCTCCACTTT.

CDR3 region: CATSREGQGRNTIYF. CDR3 bases: TGTGCCACCAGCAGAGAGGGACAGGGTAGAAACACCATATATTTT. V and J are TRBV15 and TRBJ1-3, with 9 bases lining up with TRBD1. This CDR3 spans 15 amino acids. V trimming: 0 bases; J trimming: 5 bases; junction bases outside the gene matches: 2. Looked up from germline, CDR1 is LNHNV and CDR2 is YYDKDF (reference sequence).

The chain employs TRBV9 and TRBJ2-5; 11 positions match TRBD1. CDR1 and CDR2 (germline): SGDLS, YYNGEE. This CDR3 has 15 residues. The J segment lost 5 bases and the V segment lost 3 bases, leaving 6 bases of the junction unmatched. CDR3 coding DNA: TGTGCCAGCAGCGCCGGGACAGGGGGGATTGAGACCCAGTACTTC. Translation: CASSAGTGGIETQYF.